These 4 T cell receptor beta chains were sequenced from one sample in a study of technical replicates of blood from a few donors. The assay was immunoSEQ multiplex PCR, and TCRdb's table has in-frame clones only and misses some. The sample shows roughly 76,000 clones, 94% of them seen only once. Sequenced sample: T cells isolated from PBMCs. The receptors shown here come from a human donor in good health.

CDR3 residues: CASSFAGSSGNTIYF. The CDR3 coding sequence is TGTGCCAGCAGCTTTGCCGGGAGCAGTGGAAACACCATATATTTT. The rearrangement joins TRBV5-4 to TRBJ1-3; D remains ambiguous. V lost 2 bases to trimming and J lost 3 bases, with 12 bases between them. This CDR3 is built from 15 residues. Germline CDR1 is SGHNT and CDR2 is YYREEE (reference sequence).

The rearrangement joins TRBV5-1 to TRBJ2-3; D is uncertain. The CDR3 loop spans 15 amino acids. The germline V gene has CDR1 SGHRS and CDR2 YFSETQ. Trimming took off 0 bases at V and 0 bases at J, with 8 bases between the two ends. The CDR3 nucleotides read TGCGCCAGCAGCTTGGCGACATCTAGCACAGATACGCAGTATTTT. This translates into CASSLATSSTDTQYF.

The chain carries TRBV7-2 and TRBJ1-4, with D perhaps TRBD1 (6 bases). The V end lost 5 bases, the J end lost 5 bases, and 15 bases lay between the germline ends. Germline-derived CDR1 and CDR2 are SGHTA and FQGNSA. This CDR3 comprises 15 residues. As DNA, the CDR3 is TGTGCCAGCAGCGGCAGGACAGATTCCAATGAAAAACTGTTTTTT. Its protein is CASSGRTDSNEKLFF.

The V call is TRBV7-9, the J call TRBJ2-1; TRBD2 matches 10 bases. The CDR3 totals 15 residues. Germline assignment: CDR1 SEHNR and CDR2 FQNEAQ (reference sequence). J gave up 10 bases and V 5 bases, and 11 bases lay outside the gene matches. CDR3 bases: TGTGCCAGCAGCGTTGGCGGACTAGCGGTATTGGAGCAGTTCTTC. It is translated as CASSVGGLAVLEQFF.